Listed below are T cell receptor beta chains from one sample, sequenced in a study of Graves' ophthalmopathy and Graves' hyperthyroidism. TCRdb analysed the multiplex PCR reads with MiXCR anew, one entry per CDR3 protein. The data show around 590,000 distinct CDR3 sequences, under 45% seen once. The sequenced material came from peripheral blood or thyroid tissue (not recorded which). The source is an adult man with Graves' hyperthyroidism. Both conserved end residues are part of each CDR3. The order of the fields is clone size, V gene, J gene, D gene, CDR3 protein, CDR3 DNA. D genes are given only for firm matches. Where a row states a size, it is once, few, many or the class of an expanded clone; other rows omit it.

clone size: .; V gene: TRBV29-1; J gene: TRBJ2-1; D gene: .; CDR3 protein: CSVMDTFSYNEQFF; CDR3 DNA: TGCAGCGTTATGGACACCTTCTCCTACAATGAGCAGTTCTTC
clone size: many; V gene: TRBV5-8; J gene: TRBJ1-2; D gene: .; CDR3 protein: CASSRVGGPSGDGYTF; CDR3 DNA: TGTGCCAGCAGCCGCGTGGGTGGGCCCTCCGGGGATGGCTACACCTTC
clone size: few; V gene: TRBV24-1; J gene: TRBJ2-1; D gene: TRBD2; CDR3 protein: CATSDLTSGSNEQFF; CDR3 DNA: TGTGCCACCAGTGATCTGACTAGCGGGAGCAATGAGCAGTTCTTC
clone size: many; V gene: TRBV13; J gene: TRBJ1-2; D gene: .; CDR3 protein: CASSSRDPEYYGYTF; CDR3 DNA: TGTGCCAGCAGCTCCCGGGACCCGGAATACTATGGCTACACCTTC
clone size: .; V gene: TRBV10-3; J gene: TRBJ2-7; D gene: .; CDR3 protein: CAISEPTTGSLSYEQYF; CDR3 DNA: TGTGCCATCAGTGAGCCTACTACAGGGAGTTTGTCCTACGAGCAGTACTTC
clone size: many; V gene: TRBV7-2; J gene: TRBJ1-4; D gene: .; CDR3 protein: CASSSGWATNEKLFF; CDR3 DNA: TGTGCCAGCAGCTCTGGGTGGGCAACTAATGAAAAACTGTTTTTT
clone size: many; V gene: TRBV10-3; J gene: TRBJ1-1; D gene: .; CDR3 protein: CAISESIGGNTEAFF; CDR3 DNA: TGTGCCATCAGTGAGTCGATTGGAGGGAACACTGAAGCTTTCTTT
clone size: many; V gene: TRBV29-1; J gene: TRBJ2-7; D gene: .; CDR3 protein: CSVEGQRDYEQYF; CDR3 DNA: TGCAGCGTTGAGGGTCAAAGGGACTACGAGCAGTACTTC
clone size: few; V gene: TRBV7-3; J gene: TRBJ1-3; D gene: TRBD1; CDR3 protein: CASSPFAGTGSSGNTIYF; CDR3 DNA: TGTGCCAGCAGCCCTTTTGCCGGGACAGGGAGCTCTGGAAACACCATATATTTT
clone size: many; V gene: TRBV6-1; J gene: TRBJ2-5; D gene: .; CDR3 protein: CASSEGTGETQYF; CDR3 DNA: TGTGCCAGCAGTGAGGGGACCGGGGAGACCCAGTACTTC
clone size: .; V gene: TRBV29-1; J gene: TRBJ2-3; D gene: .; CDR3 protein: CSVAPGEGWETDTQYF; CDR3 DNA: TGCAGCGTTGCCCCGGGAGAAGGTTGGGAAACAGATACGCAGTATTTT
clone size: .; V gene: TRBV5-6; J gene: TRBJ1-3; D gene: .; CDR3 protein: CASSLEPLTSGNTIYF; CDR3 DNA: TGTGCCAGCAGCTTGGAGCCACTTACCTCTGGAAACACCATATATTTT
clone size: .; V gene: TRBV10-2; J gene: TRBJ2-5; D gene: TRBD2; CDR3 protein: CASSPGGSGLVFGTQYF; CDR3 DNA: TGTGCCAGCTCACCGGGGGGATCCGGACTAGTTTTTGGGACCCAGTACTTC
clone size: many; V gene: TRBV10-3; J gene: TRBJ1-1; D gene: TRBD1; CDR3 protein: CATRPDRAIMNTEAFF; CDR3 DNA: TGTGCCACCAGACCGGACAGGGCTATAATGAACACTGAAGCTTTCTTT
clone size: .; V gene: TRBV19; J gene: TRBJ2-1; D gene: TRBD1; CDR3 protein: CASSSSTGGQQFF; CDR3 DNA: TGTGCCAGTAGTTCCTCGACAGGGGGTCAGCAGTTCTTC
clone size: .; V gene: TRBV3-1; J gene: TRBJ2-2; D gene: .; CDR3 protein: CASRRGEATGELFF; CDR3 DNA: TGTGCCAGCAGACGTGGCGAGGCCACCGGGGAGCTGTTTTTT
clone size: many; V gene: TRBV9; J gene: TRBJ2-7; D gene: TRBD2; CDR3 protein: CASSPTALAEELYEQYF; CDR3 DNA: TGTGCCAGCAGCCCAACGGCGCTAGCGGAAGAACTTTACGAGCAGTACTTC
clone size: .; V gene: TRBV10-3; J gene: TRBJ2-2; D gene: TRBD1; CDR3 protein: CASSDRGLGTGELFF; CDR3 DNA: TGTGCCAGCAGTGACAGGGGGCTGGGCACCGGGGAGCTGTTTTTT
clone size: .; V gene: TRBV25-1; J gene: TRBJ1-3; D gene: .; CDR3 protein: CASSEWGDNTIYF; CDR3 DNA: TGTGCCAGCAGTGAATGGGGCGATAACACCATATATTTT
clone size: .; V gene: TRBV10-3; J gene: TRBJ2-5; D gene: TRBD2; CDR3 protein: CAIGTSGGSETQYF; CDR3 DNA: TGTGCCATCGGGACTAGCGGGGGCTCGGAGACCCAGTACTTC
clone size: .; V gene: TRBV29-1; J gene: TRBJ1-1; D gene: TRBD1; CDR3 protein: CSGTGVANTEAFF; CDR3 DNA: TGCAGCGGGACAGGGGTCGCGAACACTGAAGCTTTCTTT
clone size: .; V gene: TRBV15; J gene: TRBJ1-2; D gene: TRBD1; CDR3 protein: CATSRAGTGGAYGYTF; CDR3 DNA: TGTGCCACCAGCAGAGCTGGGACAGGGGGAGCCTATGGCTACACCTTC
clone size: once; V gene: TRBV29-1; J gene: TRBJ2-7; D gene: TRBD2; CDR3 protein: CGVTGTGTRGYGQYF; CDR3 DNA: TGCGGCGTCACCGGGACCGGGACTAGGGGCTACGGGCAGTACTTC
clone size: few; V gene: TRBV19; J gene: TRBJ1-5; D gene: .; CDR3 protein: CASSIFRDQPQHF; CDR3 DNA: TGTGCCAGTAGTATATTCAGGGATCAGCCCCAGCATTTT
clone size: .; V gene: TRBV10-3; J gene: TRBJ1-2; D gene: .; CDR3 protein: CAIRDSSGNTF; CDR3 DNA: TGTGCCATCAGGGACAGCTCTGGAAACACCTTC
clone size: .; V gene: TRBV7-2; J gene: TRBJ2-1; D gene: TRBD2; CDR3 protein: CASTFLSLAGVEQFF; CDR3 DNA: TGTGCCAGCACCTTTCTTTCCTTAGCGGGGGTTGAGCAGTTCTTC
clone size: many; V gene: TRBV2; J gene: TRBJ1-1; D gene: .; CDR3 protein: CASRMDPASTEAFF; CDR3 DNA: TGTGCCAGCAGGATGGACCCCGCGAGCACTGAAGCTTTCTTT
clone size: .; V gene: TRBV14; J gene: TRBJ2-7; D gene: TRBD2; CDR3 protein: CASSPTGTSRIFSYEQYF; CDR3 DNA: TGTGCCAGCAGCCCAACCGGGACTAGTAGAATTTTCTCCTACGAGCAGTACTTC